This T cell receptor beta chain came from a study of CD8+ T cells in alopecia areata. V shed 11 bases and J shed 10 bases, with 9 bases lying between them. The CDR3 runs to 10 residues. CDR1 MGHDK and CDR2 SYGVNS come from the germline V gene. This clone has just a few counts. Its antigen remains unknown. The treatment denotes: oral pan-JAK inhibitor, 5-10 mg twice daily. Study-level results: In scalp and blood during tofacitinib, many expanded lesional clones persisted.

cDNA reverse transcribed from extracted RNA served as the sequencing template. Method: immunoSEQ multiplex PCR; TCRdb's copy keeps in-frame clones and lacks some. The table has 100,000 or so clones, about three fifths seen once. The clonotype originates from a human donor with alopecia areata. Here the sequenced sample was CD8+ T cells sorted from blood, taken around week 55, from a patient treated with tofacitinib. The genes are TRBV25-1 and TRBJ1-6; D uncertain. The CDR3 reads CACGVSPLHF. The CDR3 region has the DNA TGTGCCTGTGGGGTGTCACCCCTCCACTTT.